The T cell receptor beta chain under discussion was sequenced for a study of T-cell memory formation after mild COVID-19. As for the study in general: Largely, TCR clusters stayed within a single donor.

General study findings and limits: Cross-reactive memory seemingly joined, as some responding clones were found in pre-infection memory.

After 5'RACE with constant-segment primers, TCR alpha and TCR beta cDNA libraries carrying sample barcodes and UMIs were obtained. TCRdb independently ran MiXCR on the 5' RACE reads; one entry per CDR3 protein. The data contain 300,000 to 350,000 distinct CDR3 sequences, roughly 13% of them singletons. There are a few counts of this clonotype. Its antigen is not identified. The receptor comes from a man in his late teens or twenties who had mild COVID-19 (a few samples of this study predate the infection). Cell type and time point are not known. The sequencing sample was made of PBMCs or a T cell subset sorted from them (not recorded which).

CDR3 sequence: CASSVEGEETQYF. CDR3 bases: TGTGCCAGCAGCGTGGAAGGGGAAGAGACCCAGTACTTC. The V call is TRBV9, the J call TRBJ2-5; possible D gene TRBD1, 5 bases. CDR1 is SGDLS and CDR2 is YYNGEE in the germline V gene. The CDR3 consists of 13 residues. V lost 2 bases, J lost 3 bases, and 8 bases lay in between.